Reported below is one T cell receptor beta chain. This sample is part of a study of cytomegalovirus exposure and HLA in healthy donors. Germline V gene sequence: CDR1 LGHNT, CDR2 FRNRAP. This CDR3 contains 13 residues. V shed 7 bases and J 4 bases; nucleotides not matched to a gene: 4. Vbeta (60) and Jbeta (13) primers were used in the PCR. The assay was immunoSEQ multiplex PCR, and TCRdb's table has in-frame clones only and misses some. The sample includes 150,000 or so clones, 80% to 85% seen only once; the top ten take roughly 2.1%. V usage is TRBV12-5 and J usage is TRBJ2-5, with TRBD2 identical over 9 bases. The sample was PBMCs. This clonotype was obtained from a man between 18 and 35 years old in good health and CMV-seronegative. CDR3 nucleotide sequence: TGTGCTAGTGCGACTAGCGGTGGAGAGACCCAGTACTTC. This gives the protein CASATSGGETQYF.